Given below is one T cell receptor beta chain in context. This entry comes from a study of blood T cell repertoires in COVID-19. The CDR3 consists of 17 residues. The ends lost 5 bases at V and 0 bases at J; junction bases unmatched: 8. Looked up from germline, CDR1 is LNHDA and CDR2 is SQIVND (reference sequence). Assay used: immunoSEQ multiplex PCR; TCRdb lists only in-frame clones, some missing. The sample consists of approximately 250,000 clones, approximately 80% of them appearing once. Sequencing was performed on peripheral blood. The chain couples TRBV19 to TRBJ1-3; 9 bases map to TRBD1. The source is a woman aged 55-69 years with active or convalescent COVID-19. The CDR3, as DNA: TGTGCCAGTAGTGTAACAGGGGGCGTCCGCTCTGGAAACACCATATATTTT. It encodes CASSVTGGVRSGNTIYF.